There are a few counts of the clone carrying this TCR beta chain. These data originate in a study of blood T cells in healthy people across ages. After removal of 4 bases from V and 2 bases from J, the junction contained 6 bases not matched to a gene. The CDR3 consists of 15 residues. The germline gives CDR1 SGHTA, CDR2 FQGNSA. Primed by a sample-barcoded 5' primer and a J-beta primer mix, a second PCR proceeded for about 7 to 11 cycles. TCRdb called the 5' RACE reads again in MiXCR, with one record for every CDR3 protein. The profile covers nearly 1 million distinct CDR3 sequences, with roughly 50% appearing a single time and about a fifth taken by the ten largest.

The clonotype originates from a woman in her sixties in good health. Sequenced material: blood. V gene TRBV7-2 combines with J gene TRBJ2-7; TRBD2 matches at 9 bases. DNA of the CDR3: TGTGCCAGCAGCTCACAGCGGGGGGCGCCCTACGAGCAGTACTTC. Its protein product is CASSSQRGAPYEQYF. The entire variable domain, with the rest obtained from reference TRBV7-2 and TRBJ2-7, is as follows: GAGVSQSPSNKVTEKGKDVELRCDPISGHTALYWYRQSLGQGLEFLIYFQGNSAPDKSGLPSDRFSAERTGGSVSTLTIQRTQQEDSAVYLCASSSQRGAPYEQYFGPGTRLTVT.